This is a list of T cell receptor beta chains from one sample in a study of blood T cell repertoires in COVID-19. Repertoires were generated with immunoSEQ multiplex PCR, while TCRdb's copy carries only in-frame clones and drops some. This table has about 63,000 clones, 70% to 85% appearing once. The sequenced material came from peripheral blood. Receptor source: a human donor in a cohort sampled during active COVID-19. Each CDR3 is given with its conserved first and last residue. D genes are given only for firm matches. A row's size may be missing; if present it is once, few, many or a size class.

length | D | J | size | V | CDR3 | DNA
18 | TRBD2 | TRBJ2-3 | . | TRBV24-1 | CATSDPRGSGLITDTQYF | TGTGCCACCAGTGATCCCCGGGGTAGCGGGTTAATCACAGATACGCAGTATTTT
16 | TRBD2 | TRBJ2-3 | few | TRBV10-1 | CASSEGLAGVKDTQYF | TGCGCCAGCAGTGAGGGACTAGCGGGAGTAAAAGATACGCAGTATTTT
15 | . | TRBJ1-3 | . | TRBV9 | CASSVGPGRGNTIYF | TGTGCCAGCAGCGTAGGTCCGGGGAGGGGAAACACCATATATTTT
15 | . | TRBJ2-7 | once | TRBV27 | CASSSEPAGTYEQYF | TGTGCCAGCAGCTCGGAACCTGCAGGCACCTACGAGCAGTACTTC
16 | . | TRBJ1-5 | few | TRBV2 | CASSERQDGEGQPQHF | TGTGCCAGCAGTGAGCGACAGGATGGCGAGGGACAGCCCCAGCATTTT
16 | TRBD1 | TRBJ2-5 | . | TRBV3-1/TRBV3-2 | CASSSGTGGPQETQYF | TGTGCCAGCAGCTCCGGGACAGGGGGACCCCAAGAGACCCAGTACTTC
17 | TRBD2 | TRBJ2-3 | . | TRBV9 | CASSVAPGTSSQDTQYF | TGTGCCAGCAGCGTAGCCCCCGGGACTAGCTCGCAGGATACGCAGTATTTT
13 | . | TRBJ2-5 | . | TRBV19 | CASSPTAGETQYF | TGTGCCAGTAGCCCGACAGCGGGAGAGACCCAGTACTTC
15 | . | TRBJ2-1 | . | TRBV18 | CASSPTAIRRNEQFF | TGTGCCAGCTCACCTACCGCGATCAGGCGAAATGAGCAGTTCTTC
13 | TRBD2 | TRBJ2-5 | . | TRBV5-1 | CASGSGSWETQYF | TGCGCCAGCGGAAGCGGGAGTTGGGAGACCCAGTACTTC